This T cell receptor (beta chain) originates from a study of identical twins. This CDR3 has 15 amino acids. Trimming took off 1 base at V and 0 bases at J, with 8 bases between the two ends. Looked up from germline, CDR1 is MNHEY and CDR2 is SMNVEV (reference sequence). From the 5' RACE reads, TCRdb called clonotypes with MiXCR, one entry per CDR3 protein. In the table there are around 1.7 million distinct CDR3 sequences, roughly 35% of which are singletons. The sequenced sample was cord blood. The chain employs TRBV27 and TRBJ2-3; D gene ambiguous. This sequence originates from a newborn girl in good health. CDR3 in amino acids: CASSLLDSSTDTQYF. In DNA, the CDR3 is TGTGCCAGCAGTTTATTGGATTCTAGCACAGATACGCAGTATTTT.